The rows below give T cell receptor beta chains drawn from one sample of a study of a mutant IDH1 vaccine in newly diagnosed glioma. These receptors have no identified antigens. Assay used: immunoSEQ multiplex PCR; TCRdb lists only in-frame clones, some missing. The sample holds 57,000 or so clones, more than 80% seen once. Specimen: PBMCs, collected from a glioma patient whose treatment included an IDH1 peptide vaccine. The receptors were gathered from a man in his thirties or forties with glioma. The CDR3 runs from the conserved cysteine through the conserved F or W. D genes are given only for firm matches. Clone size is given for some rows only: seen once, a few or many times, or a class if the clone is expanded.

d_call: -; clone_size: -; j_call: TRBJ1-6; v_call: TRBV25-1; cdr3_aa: CASTPGTFNSPLHF; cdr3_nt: TGTGCCAGCACCCCCGGGACCTTTAATTCACCCCTCCACTTT
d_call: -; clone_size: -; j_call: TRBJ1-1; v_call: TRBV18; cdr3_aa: CASSRGPPSTEAFF; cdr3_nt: TGTGCCAGCTCTCGAGGCCCACCGAGTACTGAAGCTTTCTTT
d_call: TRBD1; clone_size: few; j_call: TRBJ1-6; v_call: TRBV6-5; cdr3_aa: CASGTGSSPLHF; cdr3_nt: TGTGCCAGCGGGACAGGGAGTTCACCCCTCCACTTT
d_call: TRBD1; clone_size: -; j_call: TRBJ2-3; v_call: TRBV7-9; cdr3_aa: CASSPGTGSTDTQYF; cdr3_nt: TGTGCCAGCAGCCCCGGGACAGGGTCCACAGATACGCAGTATTTT
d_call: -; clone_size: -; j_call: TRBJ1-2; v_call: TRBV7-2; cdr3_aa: CASSLDSAAGYTF; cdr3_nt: TGTGCCAGCAGCTTAGACTCGGCGGCTGGCTACACCTTC
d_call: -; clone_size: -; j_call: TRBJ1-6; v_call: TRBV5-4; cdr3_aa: CASSFTSDSDSPLHF; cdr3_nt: TGTGCCAGCAGCTTTACATCCGATTCGGATTCACCCCTCCACTTT
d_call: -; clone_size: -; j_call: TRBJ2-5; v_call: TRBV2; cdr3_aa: CASSFTGSETQYF; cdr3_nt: TGTGCCAGCAGCTTCACAGGGTCAGAGACCCAGTACTTC
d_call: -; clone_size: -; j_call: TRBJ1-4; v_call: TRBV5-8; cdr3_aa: CASSHGQLATNEKLFF; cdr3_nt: TGTGCCAGCAGCCACGGACAGCTTGCAACTAATGAAAAACTGTTTTTT
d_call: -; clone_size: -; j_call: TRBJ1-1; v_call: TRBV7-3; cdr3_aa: CASSLTGGDTEAFF; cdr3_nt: TGTGCCAGCAGCTTAACAGGGGGGGACACTGAAGCTTTCTTT
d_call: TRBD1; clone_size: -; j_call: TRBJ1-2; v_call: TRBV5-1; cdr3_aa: CASSTDRGFNGYTF; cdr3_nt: TGCGCCAGCAGCACCGACAGGGGATTTAATGGCTACACCTTC
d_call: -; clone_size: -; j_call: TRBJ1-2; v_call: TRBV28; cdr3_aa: CASSFFRDYGYTF; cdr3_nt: TGTGCCAGCAGTTTCTTCCGGGACTATGGCTACACCTTC
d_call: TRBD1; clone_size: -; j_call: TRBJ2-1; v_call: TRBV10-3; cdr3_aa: CAIKRGLTGDEQFF; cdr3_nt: TGTGCCATCAAACGGGGACTGACAGGGGATGAGCAGTTCTTC
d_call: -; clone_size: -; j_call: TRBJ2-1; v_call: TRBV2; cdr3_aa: CASSSASSGHLYNEQFF; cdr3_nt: TGTGCCAGCAGTTCCGCCTCCTCTGGACACCTCTACAATGAGCAGTTCTTC
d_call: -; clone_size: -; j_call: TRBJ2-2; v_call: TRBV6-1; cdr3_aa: CASSVPQARTGELFF; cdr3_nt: TGTGCCAGCAGTGTACCCCAGGCGCGCACCGGGGAGCTGTTTTTT
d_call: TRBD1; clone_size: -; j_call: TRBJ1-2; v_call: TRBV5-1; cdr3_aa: CASARVYREVPGQGRGYTF; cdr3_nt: TGCGCCAGCGCAAGGGTTTACAGGGAAGTCCCGGGACAGGGACGGGGCTACACCTTC
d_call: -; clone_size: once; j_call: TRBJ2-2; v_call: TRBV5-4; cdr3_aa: CASRSGQGPNTGELFF; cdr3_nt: TGTGCCAGCAGAAGCGGGCAGGGGCCCAACACCGGGGAGCTGTTTTTT
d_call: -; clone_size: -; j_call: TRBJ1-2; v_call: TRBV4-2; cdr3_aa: CASSQEIQGSLYGYTF; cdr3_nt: TGTGCCAGCAGCCAAGAAATTCAGGGGTCTCTCTATGGCTACACCTTC
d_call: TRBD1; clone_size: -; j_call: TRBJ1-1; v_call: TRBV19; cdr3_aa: CASSMDRGTEAFF; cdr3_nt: TGTGCCAGTAGTATGGACAGGGGGACTGAAGCTTTCTTT
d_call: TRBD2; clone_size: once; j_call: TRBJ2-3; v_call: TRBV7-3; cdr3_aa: CASSRGTSGDTQYF; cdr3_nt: TGTGCCAGCAGCCGGGGGACTAGCGGGGATACGCAGTATTTT
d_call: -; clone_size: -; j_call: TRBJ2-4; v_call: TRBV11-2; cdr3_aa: CASSSSRTTVAKNIQYF; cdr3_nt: TGTGCCAGCAGCTCATCCCGAACGACCGTAGCCAAAAACATTCAGTACTTC
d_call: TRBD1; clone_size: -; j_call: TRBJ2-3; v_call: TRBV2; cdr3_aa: CASTTGASTDTQYF; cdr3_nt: TGTGCCAGCACTACAGGGGCCAGCACAGATACGCAGTATTTT
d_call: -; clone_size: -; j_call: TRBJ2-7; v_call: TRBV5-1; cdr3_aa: CASRLGLLYEQYF; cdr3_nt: TGCGCCAGCCGACTTGGCCTCCTCTACGAGCAGTACTTC
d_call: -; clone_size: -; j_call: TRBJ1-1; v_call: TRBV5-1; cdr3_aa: CASSLVSVNTEAFF; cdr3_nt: TGCGCCAGCAGCTTGGTTTCGGTGAACACTGAAGCTTTCTTT
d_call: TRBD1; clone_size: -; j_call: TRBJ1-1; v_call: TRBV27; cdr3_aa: CASSWDRGLGAFF; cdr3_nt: TGTGCCAGCAGTTGGGACAGGGGGCTGGGGGCTTTCTTT
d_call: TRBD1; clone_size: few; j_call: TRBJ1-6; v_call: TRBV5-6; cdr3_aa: CATVRAGGNSPLHF; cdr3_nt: TGTGCCACCGTTCGTGCAGGGGGGAATTCACCCCTCCACTTT
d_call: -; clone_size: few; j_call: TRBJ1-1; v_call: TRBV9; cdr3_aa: CASSLLGSNTEAFF; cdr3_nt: TGTGCCAGCAGCCTCCTTGGCAGCAACACTGAAGCTTTCTTT
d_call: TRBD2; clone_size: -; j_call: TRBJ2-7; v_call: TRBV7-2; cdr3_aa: CASSLVETSGGFYEQYF; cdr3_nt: TGTGCCAGCAGCTTAGTGGAGACTAGCGGGGGGTTCTACGAGCAGTACTTC
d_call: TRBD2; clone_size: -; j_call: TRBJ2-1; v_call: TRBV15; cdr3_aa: CATSREASGMILIYEQFF; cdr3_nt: TGTGCCACCAGCAGAGAGGCTAGCGGGATGATTTTAATATATGAGCAGTTCTTC
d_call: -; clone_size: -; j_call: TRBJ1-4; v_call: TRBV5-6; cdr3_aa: CASSFVAGGNEKLFF; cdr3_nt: TGTGCCAGCAGCTTTGTAGCAGGAGGAAATGAAAAACTGTTTTTT
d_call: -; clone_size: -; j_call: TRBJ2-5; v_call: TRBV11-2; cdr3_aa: CASSLGLRGRETQYF; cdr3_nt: TGTGCCAGCAGCTTAGGACTTCGGGGGAGGGAGACCCAGTACTTC
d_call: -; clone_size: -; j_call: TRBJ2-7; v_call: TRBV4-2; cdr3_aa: CASSPPGQWLEQYF; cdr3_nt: TGTGCCAGCAGTCCCCCTGGGCAGTGGTTGGAGCAGTACTTC
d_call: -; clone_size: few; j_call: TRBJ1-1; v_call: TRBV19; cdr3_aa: CASSGGPYTEAFF; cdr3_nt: TGTGCCAGTAGCGGCGGGCCCTACACTGAAGCTTTCTTT
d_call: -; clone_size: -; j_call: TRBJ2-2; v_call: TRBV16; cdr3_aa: CASSQSGRTGELFF; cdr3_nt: TGTGCCAGCAGCCAATCTGGGAGAACCGGGGAGCTGTTTTTT
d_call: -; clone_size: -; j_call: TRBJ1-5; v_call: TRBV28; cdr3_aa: CATAAGQPQHF; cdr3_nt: TGTGCCACCGCGGCGGGACAGCCCCAGCATTTT
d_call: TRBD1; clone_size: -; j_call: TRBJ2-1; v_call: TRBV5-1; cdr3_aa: CASSSSGTGYFDEQFF; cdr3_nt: TGCGCCAGCAGCTCCTCTGGGACAGGGTATTTCGATGAGCAGTTCTTC
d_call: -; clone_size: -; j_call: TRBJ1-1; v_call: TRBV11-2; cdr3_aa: CASSPGGFLTEAFF; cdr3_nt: TGTGCCAGCAGCCCGGGGGGCTTCCTTACTGAAGCTTTCTTT
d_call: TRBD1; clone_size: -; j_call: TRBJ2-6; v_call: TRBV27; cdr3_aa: CASSRTGGGGANVLTF; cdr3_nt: TGTGCCAGCAGTAGGACAGGGGGCGGTGGGGCCAACGTCCTGACTTTC
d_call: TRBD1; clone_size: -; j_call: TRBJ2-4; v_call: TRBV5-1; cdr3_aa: CASSLGQGKAKNIQYF; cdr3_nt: TGCGCCAGCAGCCTTGGACAGGGGAAGGCCAAAAACATTCAGTACTTC
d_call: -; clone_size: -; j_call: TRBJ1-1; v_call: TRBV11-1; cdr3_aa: CASSPREGVLTEAFF; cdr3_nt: TGTGCCAGCAGCCCCAGAGAGGGGGTACTTACTGAAGCTTTCTTT
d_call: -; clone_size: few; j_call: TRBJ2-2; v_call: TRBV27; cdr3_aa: CASSKAQGQGGELFF; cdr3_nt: TGTGCCAGCAGTAAGGCACAGGGACAAGGCGGGGAGCTGTTTTTT
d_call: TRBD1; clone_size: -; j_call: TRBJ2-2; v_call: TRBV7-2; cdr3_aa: CASSLGQGGTGELFF; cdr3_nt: TGTGCCAGCAGCCTTGGACAGGGGGGGACCGGGGAGCTGTTTTTT
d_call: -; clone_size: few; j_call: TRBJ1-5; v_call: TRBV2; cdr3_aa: CASSDGDDRYSNQPQHF; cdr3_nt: TGTGCCAGCAGTGACGGTGACGACAGGTATAGCAATCAGCCCCAGCATTTT
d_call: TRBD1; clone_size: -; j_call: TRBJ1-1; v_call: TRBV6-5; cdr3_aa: CASSSRFGTANTEAFF; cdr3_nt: TGTGCCAGCAGTTCGCGATTCGGGACAGCTAACACTGAAGCTTTCTTT
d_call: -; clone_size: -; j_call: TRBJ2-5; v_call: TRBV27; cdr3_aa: CASSFRTQETQYF; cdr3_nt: TGTGCCAGCAGTTTTAGGACCCAAGAGACCCAGTACTTC
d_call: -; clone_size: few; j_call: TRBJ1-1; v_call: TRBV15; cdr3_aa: CATSSVENTEAFF; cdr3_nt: TGTGCCACCAGCAGCGTAGAGAACACTGAAGCTTTCTTT
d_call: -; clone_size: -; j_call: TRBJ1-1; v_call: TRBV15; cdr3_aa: CATSRDRGRLGTEAFF; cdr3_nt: TGTGCCACCAGCAGAGATAGGGGCAGGCTGGGAACTGAAGCTTTCTTT
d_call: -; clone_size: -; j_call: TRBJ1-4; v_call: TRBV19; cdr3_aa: CASSIAHGTFEKLFF; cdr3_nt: TGTGCCAGTAGTATAGCCCACGGGACGTTTGAAAAACTGTTTTTT
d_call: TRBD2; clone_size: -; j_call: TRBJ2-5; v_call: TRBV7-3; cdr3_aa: CASSLNGLAEETQYF; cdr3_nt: TGTGCCAGCAGCTTAAACGGACTAGCGGAAGAGACCCAGTACTTC
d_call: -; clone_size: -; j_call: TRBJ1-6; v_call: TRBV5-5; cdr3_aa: CASSLLGHVSSYNSPLHF; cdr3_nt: TGTGCCAGCAGCTTACTGGGACATGTGAGCTCCTATAATTCACCCCTCCACTTT
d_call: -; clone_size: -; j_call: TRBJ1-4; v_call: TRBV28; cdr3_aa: CASSLGVRSTNEKLFF; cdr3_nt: TGTGCCAGCAGTTTAGGGGTCAGATCAACTAATGAAAAACTGTTTTTT
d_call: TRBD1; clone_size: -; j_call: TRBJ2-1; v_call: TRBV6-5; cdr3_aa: CASSPTGDGYNEQFF; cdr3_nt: TGTGCCAGCAGTCCGACAGGGGATGGCTACAATGAGCAGTTCTTC
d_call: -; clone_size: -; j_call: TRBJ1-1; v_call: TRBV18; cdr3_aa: CASSTGNTEAFF; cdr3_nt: TGTGCCAGCTCAACAGGGAACACTGAAGCTTTCTTT
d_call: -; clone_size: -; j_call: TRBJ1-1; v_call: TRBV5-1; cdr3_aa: CASRAPGEGGEAFF; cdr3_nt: TGCGCCAGCAGGGCCCCAGGGGAAGGGGGTGAAGCTTTCTTT